Sequencing of this T cell receptor (beta chain) was carried out in a study of human T cells and chemical hapten exposure. Study-wide context: Patch tests applied 0.01% DPC to the upper back, read at 6 days. General observations from the study: DPC sensitization left the count of TCRs above 1 in 1000 unchanged.

TCRdb re-called the RACE reads through MiXCR, storing one row per CDR3 protein. This sample has over 65,000 distinct CDR3 sequences, with 11% found just once. Time point of the sample: patch test 3, about 24 weeks after DPC sensitization. The treatment: therapeutic diphenylcyclopropenone sensitization with weekly scalp DPC. This clonotype was counted a few times. Antigen unknown. This CDR3 is 16 amino acids long. Germline CDR1 and CDR2: SGHTA and FQGNSA. V was pared by 3 bases and J by 6 bases, with 21 bases between. The sequenced sample was whole blood, obtained in connection with sensitization to the hapten diphenylcyclopropenone (DPC). V and J are TRBV7-2 and TRBJ2-7; a possible D gene is TRBD2 (6 bases). The sequence was collected from a woman in her forties or fifties with alopecia areata. Some clones in this sample may be carry-over from other donors' samples. The CDR3, as DNA: TGTGCCAGCAGCTTGCCCGATTTCCCGGGACTTATCGAGCAGTACTTC. This encodes CASSLPDFPGLIEQYF.